This TCR beta chain originates from a study of cytomegalovirus exposure and HLA in healthy donors. Study conclusions and caveats: A later analysis linked a missense variant in DCLRE1C to the trimming of TCR beta V and J genes.

Germline V lookup: CDR1 SGHNT, CDR2 YYREEE (reference sequence). V dropped 1 base and J dropped 2 bases, with 13 bases sitting between them. The length of the CDR3 is 17 residues. A note on this clone: The antigen is not known.

The PCR was carried out with 60 Vbeta primers and 13 Jbeta primers. TCRdb keeps only in-frame clones here, not all; method: immunoSEQ multiplex PCR. Seen here are 120,000 to 150,000 clones, 82% observed once, and the top ten hold about 3.4%. Input material: PBMCs. The chain is built from TRBV5-4 and TRBJ2-6, with D perhaps TRBD2 (6 bases). This sequence originates from a male donor in good health and CMV-seronegative. The DNA for the CDR3 is TGTGCCAGCAGCTTGCGCGGCGGGGTGACTGGGGCCAACGTCCTGACTTTC. It yields the protein CASSLRGGVTGANVLTF.